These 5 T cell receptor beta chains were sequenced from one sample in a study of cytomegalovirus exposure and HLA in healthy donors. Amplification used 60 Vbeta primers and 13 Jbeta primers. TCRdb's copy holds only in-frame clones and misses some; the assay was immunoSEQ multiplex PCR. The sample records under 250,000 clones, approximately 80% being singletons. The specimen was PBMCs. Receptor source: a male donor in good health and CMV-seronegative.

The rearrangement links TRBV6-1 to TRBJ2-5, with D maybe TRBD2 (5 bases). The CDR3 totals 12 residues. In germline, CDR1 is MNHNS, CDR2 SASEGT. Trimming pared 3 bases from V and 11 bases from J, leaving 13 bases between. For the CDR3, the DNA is TGTGCCAGCAGTGATTCGGTACTAGTTCAGTACTTC. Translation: CASSDSVLVQYF.

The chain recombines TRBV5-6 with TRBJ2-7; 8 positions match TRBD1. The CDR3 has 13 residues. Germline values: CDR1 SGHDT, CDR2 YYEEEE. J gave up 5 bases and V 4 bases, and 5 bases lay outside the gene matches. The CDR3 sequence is CASSRQGIHEQYF. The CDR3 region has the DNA TGTGCCAGCAGCCGACAGGGGATACACGAGCAGTACTTC. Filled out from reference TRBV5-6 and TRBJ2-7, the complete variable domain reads DAGVTQSPTHLIKTRGQQVTLRCSPKSGHDTVSWYQQALGQGPQFIFQYYEEEERQRGNFPDRFSGHQFPNYSSELNVNALLLGDSALYLCASSRQGIHEQYFGPGTRLTVT.

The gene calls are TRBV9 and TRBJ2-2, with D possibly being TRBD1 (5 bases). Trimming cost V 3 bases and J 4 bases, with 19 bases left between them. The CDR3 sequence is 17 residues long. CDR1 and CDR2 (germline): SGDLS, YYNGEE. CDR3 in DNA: TGTGCCAGCAGCGCCGAAATTACCAGGGTCTCCACCGGGGAGCTGTTTTTT. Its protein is CASSAEITRVSTGELFF.

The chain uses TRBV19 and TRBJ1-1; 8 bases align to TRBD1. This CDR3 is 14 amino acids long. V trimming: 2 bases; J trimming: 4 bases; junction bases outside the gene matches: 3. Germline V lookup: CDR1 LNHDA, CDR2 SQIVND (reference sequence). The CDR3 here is CASSIRQGATEAFF. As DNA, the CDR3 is TGTGCCAGTAGTATACGGCAGGGGGCCACTGAAGCTTTCTTT. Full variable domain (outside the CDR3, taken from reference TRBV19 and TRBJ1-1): DGGITQSPKYLFRKEGQNVTLSCEQNLNHDAMYWYRQDPGQGLRLIYYSQIVNDFQKGDIAEGYSVSREKKESFPLTVTSAQKNPTAFYLCASSIRQGATEAFFGQGTRLTVV.

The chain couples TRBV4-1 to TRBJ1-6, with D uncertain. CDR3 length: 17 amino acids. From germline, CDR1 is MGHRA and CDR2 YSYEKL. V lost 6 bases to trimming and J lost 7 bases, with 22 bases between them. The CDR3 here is CASSLTPIKRRNSPLHF. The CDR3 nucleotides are TGCGCCAGCAGTCTTACTCCTATTAAAAGGCGGAATTCACCCCTCCACTTT.